This TCR beta chain was sequenced for a study of OX40 agonist ivuxolimab in advanced cancers. About the study: Enrollees could have had prior anti-PD-1, anti-PD-L1 or anti-CTLA-4 therapy, which around 43% had received. Three patients had partial responses: one hepatocellular carcinoma, two cutaneous melanoma. Study-wide findings and caveats: Low normalized clonal expansion also occurred in some nonresponding patients. Expansion of clones was among the lowest in partial responders at 0.1-3.0 mg/kg.

As to this clone: Its antigen remains unidentified.

Some clones are missing from TCRdb's copy, which holds only in-frame ones; the method was immunoSEQ multiplex PCR. The sample includes tens of thousands of clones, 65% to 85% of them seen just once. Trimming left V 0 bases short and J 11 bases short, with 19 bases between. This CDR3 contains 15 residues. The germline CDR1 and CDR2 sequences are LNHDA and SQIVND (reference sequence). The rearrangement links TRBV19 to TRBJ1-1, with a weak D call TRBD1 (5 bases). The material was CD4+ or CD8+ T cells sorted from blood, obtained in a trial of the OX40 agonist ivuxolimab. This sequence originates from an adult with an advanced solid tumor such as melanoma, head and neck, liver or kidney cancer. The CDR3 DNA reads as TGTGCCAGTAGTATAGATCAGGTGTCAGGGCGAGCCGCTTTCTTT. This gives the protein CASSIDQVSGRAAFF.